A single sample gave rise to the 29 T cell receptor beta chains below, sequenced in a study of blood T cell repertoires in COVID-19 (dated by TCRdb to about 2020). Library generation was performed with the immunoSEQ multiplex PCR assay. What TCRdb holds here is the immuneACCESS table cut down to in-frame rearrangements. Part of the clones is not present; checked against another copy, under half of the missing clones reflect an unresolved V gene, and the others are unexplained. The sample table shows about 220,000 clones, and approximately 85% are seen once. The ten largest clones capture under 2.5% of the sample. The source material was peripheral blood. The receptors were sampled from a woman between 65 and 79 years old with COVID-19, enrolled during active disease.

The V and J genes are TRBV7-8 and TRBJ1-1; D is perhaps TRBD1 (5 bases). The CDR3 is 17 amino acids. Germline CDR1 reads SGHVS; CDR2 reads FQNEAQ. Deletions cut 2 bases from V and 4 bases from J, with 20 bases between. The CDR3 region is CASSLIGVLVPGTEAFF. In DNA, the CDR3 is TGTGCCAGCAGCTTAATAGGGGTTTTGGTCCCAGGCACTGAAGCTTTCTTT. Combining the CDR3 with reference TRBV7-8 and TRBJ1-1 gives the whole variable domain GAGVSQSPRYKVAKRGQDVALRCDPISGHVSLFWYQQALGQGPEFLTYFQNEAQLDKSGLPSDRFFAERPEGSVSTLKIQRTQQEDSAVYLCASSLIGVLVPGTEAFFGQGTRLTVV.

The V call is TRBV4-1, the J call TRBJ2-1, with TRBD1 identical over 7 bases. There are 15 residues in the CDR3. Germline-derived CDR1 and CDR2 are MGHRA and YSYEKL. V lost 6 bases to trimming and J lost 4 bases; unmatched junction nucleotides: 9. CDR3 region: CASSDGTATYNEQFF. CDR3 coding DNA: TGCGCCAGCAGTGACGGGACAGCAACATACAATGAGCAGTTCTTC.

The chain links TRBV6-6 to TRBJ1-4; TRBD1 matches at 7 bases. The CDR3 runs to 14 residues. The V and J ends lost 8 bases and 7 bases, in that order; junction bases with no gene match: 10. Germline V gives CDR1 MNHNY, CDR2 SVGAGI (reference sequence). CDR3: CASDPGQSFEKLFF. CDR3 nucleotides: TGTGCCAGCGATCCGGGACAGAGCTTTGAAAAACTGTTTTTT.

This clone was seen only once. V is TRBV11-2 and J is TRBJ1-3, with 10 bases identical to TRBD1. The CDR3 spans 18 residues. J was trimmed by 0 bases and V by 6 bases; bases with no gene match: 11. Germline lookup yields CDR1 SGHAT and CDR2 FQNNGV. CDR3 DNA sequence: TGTGCCAGCAGAGCCGGGACAGGGGCCTACATCTCTGGAAACACCATATATTTT. It codes for CASRAGTGAYISGNTIYF.

V and J are TRBV10-1 and TRBJ1-2; D uncertain. This CDR3 has 14 amino acids. The V gene lost 8 bases and the J gene lost 7 bases, with 20 bases spanning the gap. The germline V gene has CDR1 WNHNN and CDR2 SYGVQD (reference sequence). The CDR3 DNA sequence: TGCGCCAGCTCCATGACTTCGGGGTGGGGTGGCTACACCTTC. Its translation: CASSMTSGWGGYTF.

This clone has a handful of counts. The V gene is TRBV10-3, the J gene TRBJ1-1, with D possibly TRBD1 on 5 matching bases. The CDR3 length is 14 residues. V was pared by 2 bases and J by 4 bases, with 11 bases between. The germline CDR1 and CDR2 sequences are ENHRY and SYGVKD. CDR3 sequence (DNA): TGTGCCATCAGTGAGGGCATTAGGGGCACTGAAGCTTTCTTT. This encodes CAISEGIRGTEAFF.

The V and J genes are TRBV11-3 and TRBJ1-1, with D possibly TRBD1 on 6 matching bases. Germline lookup yields CDR1 SGHNT and CDR2 YENEEA. This CDR3 contains 15 residues. V was trimmed by 5 bases and J by 0 bases, leaving 13 bases between them. The CDR3 region has the DNA TGTGCCAGCAGCCTAACAGGGATATTGAACACTGAAGCTTTCTTT. Amino acid sequence: CASSLTGILNTEAFF.

The count of this clone is one. V is TRBV6-1 and J is TRBJ1-2; D is ambiguous. The germline V gene encodes CDR1 MNHNS and CDR2 SASEGT. This CDR3 comprises 11 residues. V was clipped by 3 bases and J by 7 bases, with 6 bases between them. Here the CDR3 reads CASSDRIGYTF. DNA of the CDR3: TGTGCCAGCAGTGACAGGATTGGCTACACCTTC.

This clone was detected only once. The junction and the germline gene differ at one end; a read error may be behind it. The gene calls are TRBV18 and TRBJ1-4; 7 nucleotides align to TRBD1. CDR1 and CDR2 from the germline V gene are KGHSH and LQKENI. The CDR3 sequence is 14 residues long. The CDR3 region is CASSRQGEVEKPFF. The CDR3 nucleotides read TGTGCCAGCTCAAGACAGGGAGAGGTTGAAAAACCGTTTTTT.

The chain couples TRBV15 to TRBJ1-2, with 7 nucleotides matching TRBD1. The germline gives CDR1 LNHNV, CDR2 YYDKDF (reference sequence). The length of the CDR3 is 15 residues. The ends lost 0 bases at V and 4 bases at J; junction bases unmatched: 5. The CDR3 nucleotides read TGTGCCACCAGCAGAGATTCGTCAGGGGGCTATGGCTACACCTTC. It is translated as CATSRDSSGGYGYTF.

V is TRBV27 and J is TRBJ2-1; 8 nucleotides match TRBD2. The CDR3 consists of 14 residues. Germline CDR1 MNHEY, CDR2 SMNVEV (reference sequence). The trim removed 3 bases at V and 4 bases at J, leaving 2 bases unmatched. The CDR3 coding sequence is TGTGCCAGCAGTTTTACTAGCGGATACAATGAGCAGTTCTTC. It specifies CASSFTSGYNEQFF.

V is TRBV2 and J is TRBJ1-5; D gene unclear. Per germline, CDR1 SNHLY and CDR2 FYNNEI. V gave up 3 bases and J gave up 7 bases, with 19 bases separating them. CDR3 length: 16 residues. CDR3 amino acids: CASSDTGNGFGQPQHF. CDR3 sequence (DNA): TGTGCCAGCAGTGATACCGGGAATGGGTTTGGGCAGCCCCAGCATTTT.

The chain combines TRBV5-6 with TRBJ2-5; a weak D match, TRBD2 (6 bases). This CDR3 contains 15 residues. CDR1 and CDR2 from the germline V gene are SGHDT and YYEEEE. Trimming removed 5 bases from V and 4 bases from J, with 18 bases in between. CDR3 nucleotide sequence: TGTGCCAGCAGGTCGGCGGGGTGGTGGGGAGAGACCCAGTACTTC. Translating gives CASRSAGWWGETQYF.

V gene TRBV7-2 combines with J gene TRBJ2-1, with D possibly being TRBD2 (6 bases). The CDR3 runs 14 residues. Germline assignment: CDR1 SGHTA and CDR2 FQGNSA. V lost 4 bases, J lost 6 bases, and 13 bases lay in between. The CDR3 nucleotides read TGTGCCAGCAGCTCCGGGACTCGAGGCAATGAGCAGTTCTTC. This codes for CASSSGTRGNEQFF.

This clone came up once. The chain joins TRBV5-4 to TRBJ1-3; 10 nucleotides agree with TRBD1. Germline lookup yields CDR1 SGHNT and CDR2 YYREEE (reference sequence). The V and J ends lost 4 bases and 4 bases, in that order; junction bases with no gene match: 5. The CDR3 runs 15 residues. This chain's CDR3 is CASSRDRGTGNTIYF. Here the CDR3 DNA reads TGTGCCAGCAGCCGGGACAGGGGAACCGGAAACACCATATATTTT.

This chain uses TRBV13 with TRBJ1-2, with 10 positions matching TRBD1. Germline V lookup: CDR1 PRHDT, CDR2 FYEKMQ (reference sequence). V shed 5 bases, J shed 4 bases, and the junction held 7 bases outside the gene matches. This CDR3 is 15 amino acids long. CDR3 DNA sequence: TGTGCCAGCAGCGGGGACAGGGGCCAGGTCTATGGCTACACCTTC. Amino acid sequence: CASSGDRGQVYGYTF.

This chain connects TRBV7-2 to TRBJ1-5; weak D call: TRBD1 (6 bases). The germline gives CDR1 SGHTA, CDR2 FQGNSA. Between the trimmed V and J ends, which lost 1 base and 9 bases, there was a span of 13 bases. This CDR3 is 14 amino acids long. The CDR3 here is CASSLDGGGRPQHF. The CDR3 bases are TGTGCCAGCAGCTTAGATGGGGGGGGGCGGCCCCAGCATTTT.

V and J are TRBV5-6 and TRBJ1-5; TRBD1 might be the D (6 bases). CDR3 length equals 17 residues. CDR1 is SGHDT and CDR2 is YYEEEE in the germline V gene. With 1 base removed from V and 7 bases from J, the gap between germline ends came to 21 bases. The CDR3 coding sequence is TGTGCCAGCAGCTTGAGTCGCCGGCAGGGGACCGGCCAGCCCCAGCATTTT. It codes for CASSLSRRQGTGQPQHF.

The V gene is TRBV19, the J gene TRBJ1-2, with D maybe TRBD1 (6 bases). This CDR3 region has 14 residues. Germline lookup yields CDR1 LNHDA and CDR2 SQIVND (reference sequence). V gave up 4 bases and J gave up 5 bases, with 14 bases separating them. CDR3 nucleotide sequence: TGTGCCAGTAGTACTACAGGGAGTGGGTATGGCTACACCTTC. Protein: CASSTTGSGYGYTF. Drawing the rest from reference TRBV19 and TRBJ1-2, the complete variable domain is DGGITQSPKYLFRKEGQNVTLSCEQNLNHDAMYWYRQDPGQGLRLIYYSQIVNDFQKGDIAEGYSVSREKKESFPLTVTSAQKNPTAFYLCASSTTGSGYGYTFGSGTRLTVV.

The J gene is TRBJ2-7, the V gene TRBV2, with 7 bases fitting TRBD1. This CDR3 contains 15 residues. J gave up 0 bases and V 6 bases, and 8 bases lay outside the gene matches. Germline V gene sequence: CDR1 SNHLY, CDR2 FYNNEI. The CDR3 DNA follows: TGTGCCAGCAGGAAGGACAGGACGGACTCCTACGAGCAGTACTTC. This codes for CASRKDRTDSYEQYF.

V is TRBV4-3 and J is TRBJ2-2; tentative D call: TRBD1 (5 bases). CDR3 length equals 15 residues. Germline V gene sequence: CDR1 LGHNA, CDR2 YSLEER. V shed 0 bases and J shed 6 bases, with 11 bases lying between them. CDR3 sequence (DNA): TGCGCCAGCAGCCAAGATGCAGGGCTTGCCGGGGAGCTGTTTTTT. This translates into CASSQDAGLAGELFF.

The rearrangement joins TRBV3-1 (or the pseudogene TRBV3-2) to TRBJ2-7; D ambiguous. The CDR3 sequence is 11 residues long. Looked up from germline, CDR1 is LGHDT and CDR2 is YNNKEL (reference sequence). V dropped 4 bases and J dropped 5 bases, with 6 bases sitting between them. This CDR3 is CASSLHHEQYF. The CDR3, as DNA: TGTGCCAGCAGCCTCCATCACGAGCAGTACTTC.

This clone has just a few counts. The chain uses TRBV7-9 and TRBJ1-4; D is possibly TRBD1 (6 bases). Trimming cost V 1 base and J 8 bases, with 11 bases left between them. Germline V gene data show CDR1 as SEHNR and CDR2 as FQNEAQ (reference sequence). The CDR3 consists of 14 residues. The DNA of the CDR3 is TGTGCCAGCAGCTTAGTAACAGGGTACGAAAAACTGTTTTTT. As protein: CASSLVTGYEKLFF.

The CDR3 sequence is CASSLDRLGMNTEAFF. The CDR3 nucleotides are TGCGCCAGCAGCTTGGACCGACTAGGAATGAACACTGAAGCTTTCTTT. The chain couples TRBV5-1 to TRBJ1-1, with D hard to call. The CDR3 consists of 16 residues. Germline V CDR1 and CDR2: SGHRS, YFSETQ. The V and J ends lost 0 bases and 0 bases respectively, with 12 bases between them. The full variable domain, in which reference TRBV5-1 and TRBJ1-1 provide the parts outside the CDR3, is KAGVTQTPRYLIKTRGQQVTLSCSPISGHRSVSWYQQTPGQGLQFLFEYFSETQRNKGNFPGRFSGRQFSNSRSEMNVSTLELGDSALYLCASSLDRLGMNTEAFFGQGTRLTVV.

This chain connects TRBV3-1 (or the pseudogene TRBV3-2) to TRBJ2-7, with 7 positions matching TRBD1. The CDR3 has 16 amino acids. After removal of 0 bases from V and 1 base from J, the junction contained 6 bases not matched to a gene. The germline V gene has CDR1 LGHDT and CDR2 YNNKEL (reference sequence). Here the CDR3 DNA reads TGTGCCAGCAGCCAAGATAGGACAGGACAATCCTACGAGCAGTACTTC. This encodes CASSQDRTGQSYEQYF.

V is TRBV19 and J is TRBJ2-7; D may be TRBD2 (5 bases). The germline gives CDR1 LNHDA, CDR2 SQIVND (reference sequence). The CDR3 consists of 14 residues. The germline V and J ends were trimmed by 5 bases and 6 bases, with 17 bases remaining between them. CDR3: CASSAPGSGTEQYF. In nucleotides, the CDR3 is TGTGCCAGTAGTGCCCCGGGGTCAGGTACCGAGCAGTACTTC.

The chain links TRBV4-3 to TRBJ2-3; the match to TRBD1 covers 8 bases. J gave up 1 base and V 3 bases, and 3 bases lay outside the gene matches. Per the germline V gene, CDR1 is LGHNA and CDR2 is YSLEER. The CDR3 spans 15 residues. The CDR3 sequence is CASSQPGQGTDTQYF. The DNA for the CDR3 is TGCGCCAGCAGCCAGCCGGGACAGGGCACAGATACGCAGTATTTT.

The genes are TRBV2 and TRBJ1-2; D might be TRBD1 (5 bases). This CDR3 is built from 13 residues. The V gene lost 6 bases and the J gene lost 1 base, with 9 bases spanning the gap. Germline lookup yields CDR1 SNHLY and CDR2 FYNNEI. The CDR3 nucleotides are TGTGCCAGCAGGGGGCCGGTTAACTATGGCTACACCTTC. Its translation: CASRGPVNYGYTF.

The chain joins TRBV19 to TRBJ1-4; D is undetermined. Trimming removed 10 bases from V and 8 bases from J, with 8 bases in between. The CDR3 covers 10 residues. CDR1 is LNHDA, CDR2 SQIVND, per germline (reference sequence). This CDR3 reads CATRREKLFF. The CDR3 DNA reads TGTGCCACTAGGAGGGAAAAACTGTTTTTT.